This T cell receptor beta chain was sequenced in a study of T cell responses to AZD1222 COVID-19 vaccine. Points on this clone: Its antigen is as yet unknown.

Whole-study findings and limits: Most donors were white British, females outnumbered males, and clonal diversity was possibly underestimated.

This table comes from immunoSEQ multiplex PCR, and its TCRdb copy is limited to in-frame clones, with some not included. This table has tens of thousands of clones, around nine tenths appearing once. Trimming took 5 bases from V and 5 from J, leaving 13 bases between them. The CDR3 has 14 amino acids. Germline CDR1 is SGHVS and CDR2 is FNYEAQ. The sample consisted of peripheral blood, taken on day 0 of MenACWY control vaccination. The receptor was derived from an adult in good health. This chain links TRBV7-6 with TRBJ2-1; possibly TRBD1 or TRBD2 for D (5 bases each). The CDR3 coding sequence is TGTGCCAGCAGCCCCACTAGGACAAACAATGAGCAGTTCTTC. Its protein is CASSPTRTNNEQFF.